The 27 T cell receptor beta chains given below trace back to one sample, sequenced in a study of human T cells and chemical hapten exposure. Using its own MiXCR run on the RACE reads, TCRdb lists one record per CDR3 protein. The sample records about 92,000 distinct CDR3 sequences, around 10% being singletons. The time point was: pre-sensitization, week 0. Indicated treatment: therapeutic diphenylcyclopropenone sensitization with weekly scalp DPC. The sample here was whole blood, taken in connection with sensitization to the hapten diphenylcyclopropenone (DPC). Every receptor here comes from a woman aged 40 to 50 with alopecia areata. Some clones in this sample may be carry-over from other donors' samples.

This clonotype was counted a single time. A junction end diverges from the germline sequence, so it may reflect a read error. The chain has TRBV7-9 and TRBJ1-2; D not resolved. Germline CDR1 and CDR2: SEHNR and FQNEAQ (reference sequence). This CDR3 has 16 residues. As DNA, the CDR3 is TGTGCCAGCAGTTTAGGGCGCGGGCGGCTGATCTATGGCTACACCTTC. Protein: CASSLGRGRLIYGYTF. Full variable domain (outside the CDR3, taken from reference TRBV7-9 and TRBJ1-2): DTGVSQNPRHKITKRGQNVTFRCDPISEHNRLYWYRQTLGQGPEFLTYFQNEAQLEKSRLLSDRFSAERPKGSFSTLEIQRTEQGDSAMYLCASSLGRGRLIYGYTFGSGTRLTVV.

This clonotype appeared many times. The chain combines TRBV19 with TRBJ2-7; D gene unclear. The CDR3 runs 15 residues. V lost 5 bases and J 1 base, leaving 15 bases between the germline ends. Germline V gives CDR1 LNHDA, CDR2 SQIVND (reference sequence). Written as DNA, the CDR3 is TGTGCCAGTAGTTCGAAGGGTGCCGTGTCCTACGAGCAGTACTTC. This encodes CASSSKGAVSYEQYF.

This clonotype appeared a few times. The rearrangement links TRBV5-4 to TRBJ1-6, with a tentative D call TRBD1 (5 bases). The CDR3 is 19 residues long. V gave up 0 bases and J gave up 3 bases, with 19 bases separating them. Germline V lookup: CDR1 SGHNT, CDR2 YYREEE (reference sequence). This CDR3 is CASSLGGFTDRRYNSPLHF. CDR3 coding DNA: TGTGCCAGCAGCTTGGGGGGGTTTACGGACCGTCGCTATAATTCACCCCTCCACTTT. Full variable domain (remainder filled in from reference TRBV5-4 and TRBJ1-6): ETGVTQSPTHLIKTRGQQVTLRCSSQSGHNTVSWYQQALGQGPQFIFQYYREEENGRGNFPPRFSGLQFPNYSSELNVNALELDDSALYLCASSLGGFTDRRYNSPLHFGNGTRLTVT.

Many counts were recorded for this clonotype. The chain links TRBV12-3 or TRBV12-4 to TRBJ1-5; D remains ambiguous. Trimming removed 4 bases at V and 9 bases at J, with 13 bases between. The length of the CDR3 is 13 residues. CDR3 DNA sequence: TGTGCCAGCAGTTCCTCCGTTGAGGGGCCCCAGCATTTT. Translating gives CASSSSVEGPQHF.

This clonotype was picked up many times. The gene calls are TRBV29-1 and TRBJ2-7; 10 nucleotides line up with TRBD1. Germline values: CDR1 SQVTM, CDR2 ANQGSEA. V gave up 6 bases and J gave up 7 bases; unmatched junction bases: 6. CDR3 length equals 12 residues. The CDR3 nucleotides read TGCAGCGTGGGACAGGGGTCGGGAGAGCAGTACTTC. Translation gives CSVGQGSGEQYF.

This clonotype was found many times. The genes are TRBV4-3 and TRBJ2-4, with TRBD1 matching 8 bases. The germline CDR1 and CDR2 sequences are LGHNA and YSLEER. The CDR3 has 14 amino acids. The J segment lost 6 bases and the V segment lost 2 bases, leaving 3 bases of the junction unmatched. The CDR3 sequence is CASSQQGALNIQYF. For the CDR3, the DNA is TGCGCCAGCAGCCAACAGGGGGCCTTAAACATTCAGTACTTC.

At least ten counts were recorded for this clonotype. The V call is TRBV12-3 or TRBV12-4, the J call TRBJ2-5, with 7 bases that match TRBD1. V lost 5 bases to trimming and J lost 2 bases; unmatched junction nucleotides: 2. The CDR3 has 13 residues. The CDR3: CASSGQVQETQYF. DNA for the CDR3: TGTGCCAGCAGTGGACAGGTTCAAGAGACCCAGTACTTC.

This clonotype showed up many times. V gene TRBV7-2 combines with J gene TRBJ1-2; no reliable D call. In germline, CDR1 is SGHTA, CDR2 FQGNSA. Trimming pared 1 base from V and 2 bases from J, leaving 5 bases between. This CDR3 has 13 residues. CDR3 bases: TGTGCCAGCAGCTTAGTCCAAAACTATGGCTACACCTTC. Translation gives CASSLVQNYGYTF. Combining the CDR3 with reference TRBV7-2 and TRBJ1-2 gives the whole variable domain GAGVSQSPSNKVTEKGKDVELRCDPISGHTALYWYRQSLGQGLEFLIYFQGNSAPDKSGLPSDRFSAERTGGSVSTLTIQRTQQEDSAVYLCASSLVQNYGYTFGSGTRLTVV.

At least ten counts were recorded for this clonotype. The V and J genes are TRBV10-3 and TRBJ2-7, with D unresolved. The V gene lost 1 base and the J gene lost 0 bases, with 13 bases spanning the gap. CDR3 length: 16 residues. Germline V gene data show CDR1 as ENHRY and CDR2 as SYGVKD. In DNA, the CDR3 is TGTGCCATCAGTGAGTTAAGGGCGCCGGGCTCCTACGAGCAGTACTTC. Amino acids: CAISELRAPGSYEQYF.

This sequence joins TRBV29-1 and TRBJ1-5; tentative D call: TRBD1 (5 bases). CDR3 length equals 13 residues. V was shortened by 4 bases and J by 6 bases, with 13 bases between the two germline ends. Germline V gene lookup returns CDR1 SQVTM and CDR2 ANQGSEA. The CDR3 nucleotides are TGCAGCGTTGTAAGGGACGCGGGTCAGCCCCAGCATTTT. It encodes CSVVRDAGQPQHF.

This clonotype was detected ten times or more. The V call is TRBV5-1, the J call TRBJ2-3, with 13 bases aligning to TRBD2. From germline, CDR1 is SGHRS and CDR2 YFSETQ. CDR3 size: 19 residues. V dropped 0 bases and J dropped 2; count of bases not matched to a gene: 9. The CDR3: CASSLAPPGLAGTTDTQYF. The CDR3 region has the DNA TGCGCCAGCAGCTTGGCCCCTCCGGGACTAGCGGGGACCACAGATACGCAGTATTTT.

The rearrangement joins TRBV5-1 to TRBJ1-5; the match to TRBD1 covers 8 bases. J gave up 4 bases and V 3 bases, and 6 bases lay outside the gene matches. Looked up from germline, CDR1 is SGHRS and CDR2 is YFSETQ. The CDR3 runs 15 residues. The DNA for the CDR3 is TGCGCCAGCAGCTCCTCAGGGGGCCTAAATCAGCCCCAGCATTTT. It encodes CASSSSGGLNQPQHF.

In this sample, this clonotype turned up many times. V usage is TRBV27 and J usage is TRBJ2-3; no clear D. The germline V gene has CDR1 MNHEY and CDR2 SMNVEV (reference sequence). This CDR3 contains 14 residues. The V end was cut by 6 bases, the J end by 4 bases, with 14 bases between. In DNA form, the CDR3 reads TGTGCCAGCAGCCGGAGATTATGGGCAGATACGCAGTATTTT. This gives the protein CASSRRLWADTQYF.

This clonotype was seen a handful of times. The CDR3 DNA follows: TGCAGTGCTAGAGATTGGTTACAGGGGTCCACCGGGGAGCTGTTTTTT. The encoded protein is CSARDWLQGSTGELFF. This sequence joins TRBV20-1 and TRBJ2-2, with 7 bases identical to TRBD1. J was trimmed by 4 bases and V by 0 bases; bases with no gene match: 8. Germline values: CDR1 DFQATT, CDR2 SNEGSKA (reference sequence). The CDR3 spans 16 residues.

This clonotype has ten or more counts. The CDR3 DNA is TGTGCCACCAGCTCGCCCGCAGGGGCCAACACTGAAGCTTTCTTT. Translated, it gives CATSSPAGANTEAFF. V usage is TRBV15 and J usage is TRBJ1-1; D might be TRBD1 (6 bases). Looked up from germline, CDR1 is LNHNV and CDR2 is YYDKDF (reference sequence). This CDR3 region has 15 residues. Trimming removed 5 bases at V and 2 bases at J, with 15 bases between.

This clonotype was seen repeatedly, ten times or more. This chain joins TRBV19 and TRBJ2-2; D not resolved. The CDR3 loop spans 16 amino acids. V was cut by 1 base and J by 6 bases, with 15 bases left in between. Germline V gene data show CDR1 as LNHDA and CDR2 as SQIVND (reference sequence). This CDR3 is CASSIAKGLVAGELFF. CDR3 DNA: TGTGCCAGTAGTATAGCCAAGGGCCTGGTGGCCGGGGAGCTGTTTTTT.

This clonotype was seen a few times. The chain uses TRBV7-3 and TRBJ2-5; perhaps TRBD2 as D (6 bases). This CDR3 contains 16 residues. In germline, CDR1 is SGHTA, CDR2 FQGTGA. Deletions cut 5 bases from V and 3 bases from J, with 19 bases between. CDR3 amino acids: CASSPLGLGYKETQYF. The CDR3 DNA reads as TGTGCCAGCAGCCCCCTGGGACTCGGCTATAAAGAGACCCAGTACTTC.

CDR3 DNA sequence: TGTGCCAGCATCAGATTCAGGGGGCGCATGACTGAGCAGTTCTTC. It encodes CASIRFRGRMTEQFF. V is TRBV28 and J is TRBJ2-1; 8 positions agree with TRBD1. The CDR3 is made up of 15 amino acids. Germline V gene lookup returns CDR1 MDHEN and CDR2 SYDVKM. Unmatched junction bases numbered 14, after V lost 7 bases and J lost 9 bases.

The chain carries TRBV6-5 and TRBJ1-1; no definite D call. CDR1 and CDR2 (germline): MNHEY, SVGAGI. This CDR3 region has 15 residues. V lost 5 bases and J 5 bases, leaving 18 bases between the germline ends. CDR3 in amino acids: CASSRALGTGTEAFF. CDR3 DNA: TGTGCCAGCAGTCGGGCTCTAGGAACGGGGACTGAAGCTTTCTTT.

In its sample, this clonotype was seen many times. V gene TRBV4-3 combines with J gene TRBJ2-3; D perhaps matches TRBD2 (5 bases). The CDR3 length is 14 residues. V was cut by 0 bases and J by 11 bases, with 15 bases left in between. Germline V CDR1 and CDR2: LGHNA, YSLEER. The CDR3 loop reads CASSQDKGRVGQYF. In nucleotides, the CDR3 is TGCGCCAGCAGCCAAGATAAAGGGCGGGTTGGGCAGTATTTT.

The rearrangement uses TRBV30 and TRBJ2-3, with D uncertain. V gave up 0 bases and J gave up 3 bases, with 4 bases separating them. From germline, CDR1 is GTSNPN and CDR2 SVGIG (reference sequence). The CDR3 has 12 amino acids. The CDR3 is CAWSVGTDTQYF. In nucleotides, the CDR3 is TGTGCCTGGAGTGTCGGGACAGATACGCAGTATTTT.

There are a few counts of this clonotype. This rearrangement joins TRBV12-3 or TRBV12-4 to TRBJ1-3, with 8 bases identical to TRBD1. This CDR3 has 13 residues. Germline trimming cut 5 bases from V and 4 bases from J; bases unmatched to any gene: 1. CDR3 DNA sequence: TGTGCCAGCAGTGGGACAGGAGGAAACACCATATATTTT. Protein: CASSGTGGNTIYF.

In this sample, this clonotype turned up a few times. The chain links TRBV7-2 to TRBJ2-6, with D unclear. V was clipped by 1 base and J by 4 bases, with 14 bases between them. Germline-derived CDR1 and CDR2 are SGHTA and FQGNSA. This CDR3 has 17 amino acids. The CDR3 coding sequence is TGTGCCAGCAGCTTAGAAGTAAGGTTCACCGGGGCCAACGTCCTGACTTTC. Residues: CASSLEVRFTGANVLTF.

This clonotype was recorded many times. V and J are TRBV5-4 and TRBJ1-1, with a possible D match to TRBD1 (5 bases). The CDR3 is 14 amino acids. In germline, CDR1 is SGHNT, CDR2 YYREEE (reference sequence). Trimming cost V 0 bases and J 1 base, with 7 bases left between them. In nucleotides, the CDR3 is TGTGCCAGCAGCTTGGACAGGAGGAACACTGAAGCTTTCTTT. Amino acid sequence: CASSLDRRNTEAFF.

This clonotype was seen repeatedly, ten times or more. The CDR3 loop is CASSHGGTAGSPLHF. CDR3 in DNA: TGCGCCAGCAGCCACGGAGGGACGGCGGGATCACCCCTCCACTTT. This chain uses TRBV4-3 with TRBJ1-6; the D gene is possibly TRBD1 (5 bases). The V gene lost 3 bases and the J gene lost 10 bases, with 16 bases spanning the gap. The germline V gene has CDR1 LGHNA and CDR2 YSLEER. The CDR3 runs to 15 residues.

This clonotype was seen ten or more times. The V gene is TRBV27, the J gene TRBJ2-1; D might be TRBD1 (6 bases). The V gene's germline CDR1 is MNHEY and CDR2 SMNVEV (reference sequence). This CDR3 has 16 amino acids. Trimming removed 5 bases from V and 7 bases from J, with 21 bases in between. The CDR3 reads CASSQPGHSDANEQFF. Written as DNA, the CDR3 is TGTGCCAGCAGTCAACCGGGACATTCGGATGCTAATGAGCAGTTCTTC.

This clonotype appeared a few times. V gene TRBV5-1 combines with J gene TRBJ2-2; TRBD1 or TRBD2 may be the D gene (5 bases each). The CDR3 sequence is 14 residues long. Trimming shortened V by 0 bases and J by 4 bases, and 7 bases separated the two germline ends. Germline V gene data show CDR1 as SGHRS and CDR2 as YFSETQ. Here the CDR3 reads CASSLGDPTGELFF. The CDR3 nucleotides are TGCGCCAGCAGCTTGGGGGACCCCACCGGGGAGCTGTTTTTT.